The 14 T cell receptor beta chains below come from one sample, sequenced in a study of T cell responses to AZD1222 COVID-19 vaccine. Clones were sequenced by immunoSEQ multiplex PCR, and TCRdb holds only the in-frame ones, with some missing. The sample holds some 120,000 clones; about 89% are singletons and the top ten take 1.5% to 1.8%. Material: peripheral blood, obtained on day 0 of AZD1222 vaccination. The receptors shown here come from an adult in good health.

V is TRBV29-1 and J is TRBJ2-1; TRBD2 is a possible D gene (7 bases). From germline, CDR1 is SQVTM and CDR2 ANQGSEA. The CDR3 runs 17 residues. The V end lost 5 bases, the J end lost 0 bases, and 20 bases lay between the germline ends. CDR3 in DNA: TGCAGCGTTTCGCCCGTGGGGGGGCAGAGCTCCTACAATGAGCAGTTCTTC. Its translation: CSVSPVGGQSSYNEQFF.

This chain links TRBV10-1 with TRBJ2-7, with 8 bases that match TRBD2. Germline V gene data show CDR1 as WNHNN and CDR2 as SYGVQD (reference sequence). V lost 0 bases, J lost 8 bases, and 12 bases stayed unmatched. This CDR3 contains 16 residues. CDR3 in DNA: TGCGCCAGCAGTGAGTCGATCAGTCCGGGGGGGGAAAAGCAGTACTTC. Translation: CASSESISPGGEKQYF.

The chain's CDR3 is CATKRGWVGETIIRTINTGELFF. As DNA, the CDR3 is TGTGCCACCAAACGGGGGTGGGTAGGAGAAACGATAATAAGGACGATAAACACCGGGGAGCTGTTTTTT. The chain recombines TRBV27 with TRBJ2-2; a possible D gene is TRBD2 (6 bases). CDR1 and CDR2 (germline): MNHEY, SMNVEV (reference sequence). Trimming removed 10 bases from V and 2 bases from J, with 41 bases in between. The CDR3 loop spans 23 amino acids.

The CDR3 DNA sequence: TGTGCCAGCAGCCTGCCGCTAGGCGGCACAGATACGCAGTATTTT. This gives the protein CASSLPLGGTDTQYF. The chain combines TRBV7-9 with TRBJ2-3; D remains ambiguous. The CDR3 is made up of 15 amino acids. V lost 5 bases and J lost 1, with 13 bases in between. Germline V gene sequence: CDR1 SEHNR, CDR2 FQNEAQ (reference sequence).

The CDR3 DNA reads TGTGCCAGCAGCTTAGATCTGAGGGCCCACTCTGGAAACACCATATATTTT. Its translation is CASSLDLRAHSGNTIYF. The rearrangement uses TRBV11-3 and TRBJ1-3, with no clear D. This CDR3 is 17 amino acids long. The germline gives CDR1 SGHNT, CDR2 YENEEA. V lost 0 bases and J lost 0, with 12 bases in between.

The V gene is TRBV5-1, the J gene TRBJ1-5; D remains unclear. This CDR3 region has 14 residues. Germline V gene lookup returns CDR1 SGHRS and CDR2 YFSETQ. Trimming took off 4 bases at V and 4 bases at J, with 12 bases between the two ends. Here the CDR3 DNA reads TGCGCCAGCAGCCTGGACTTCGGGAATCAGCCCCAGCATTTT. Translating gives CASSLDFGNQPQHF.

This chain uses TRBV27 with TRBJ1-4; D not certain. The CDR3 loop spans 13 amino acids. Germline lookup yields CDR1 MNHEY and CDR2 SMNVEV (reference sequence). V dropped 5 bases and J dropped 7 bases, with 11 bases sitting between them. CDR3: CASSPLQSEKLFF. Written as DNA, the CDR3 is TGTGCCAGCAGTCCCCTTCAGAGTGAAAAACTGTTTTTT.

J is TRBJ2-1 and V is TRBV6-6; perhaps TRBD2 as D (6 bases). The CDR3 totals 16 residues. Germline V lookup: CDR1 MNHNY, CDR2 SVGAGI (reference sequence). Trimming shortened V by 0 bases and J by 6 bases, and 15 bases separated the two germline ends. In nucleotides, the CDR3 is TGTGCCAGCAGTTACTCAGGCGGGGAGCTGATCAATGAGCAGTTCTTC. Its translation is CASSYSGGELINEQFF.

This clone showed up just once. The chain links TRBV9 to TRBJ2-3; D remains unclear. CDR3 size: 12 residues. V was trimmed by 4 bases and J by 0 bases, leaving 3 bases between them. Germline CDR1 SGDLS, CDR2 YYNGEE. Here the CDR3 reads CASSYSTDTQYF. DNA for the CDR3: TGTGCCAGCAGCTATAGCACAGATACGCAGTATTTT.

V and J are TRBV18 and TRBJ2-7; the match to TRBD2 covers 8 bases. Looked up from germline, CDR1 is KGHSH and CDR2 is LQKENI. Trimming took 2 bases from V and 9 from J; bases not matched to a gene: 12. The CDR3 extends over 15 amino acids. The DNA of the CDR3 is TGTGCCAGCTCACCAGCTTTAGCGGGACCCGGTCTGCAGTACTTC. Residues: CASSPALAGPGLQYF.

The chain carries TRBV20-1 and TRBJ2-7; TRBD2 matches at 13 bases. CDR3 size: 16 residues. Germline V CDR1 and CDR2: DFQATT, SNEGSKA (reference sequence). V gave up 3 bases and J gave up 0 bases; unmatched junction bases: 5. The CDR3 protein is CSASLGTSGDSYEQYF. CDR3 nucleotide sequence: TGCAGTGCTAGTCTCGGGACTAGCGGGGACTCCTACGAGCAGTACTTC.

The V gene is TRBV7-6, the J gene TRBJ1-4, with 9 bases fitting TRBD1. The CDR3 extends over 19 amino acids. The germline CDR1 and CDR2 sequences are SGHVS and FNYEAQ. V was clipped by 4 bases and J by 7 bases; unmatched bases: 19. The CDR3 spells CASSSLKGQGPSFREKLFF. The CDR3 region has the DNA TGTGCCAGCAGCTCGTTAAAGGGACAGGGTCCCTCATTTCGTGAAAAACTGTTTTTT.

The chain couples TRBV7-3 to TRBJ2-1, with 11 bases that match TRBD2. This CDR3 spans 17 amino acids. The V gene end was trimmed by 2 bases and the J gene end by 12 bases; junction bases not matched to a gene: 15. The V gene's germline CDR1 is SGHTA and CDR2 FQGTGA. The CDR3, as DNA: TGTGCCAGCAGCTTAGGTCTGGGGACTAGCGGTATGGGAATGCAGTTCTTC. Protein: CASSLGLGTSGMGMQFF.

The chain couples TRBV10-1 to TRBJ2-2, with a tentative D call TRBD2 (6 bases). Trimming took off 5 bases at V and 0 bases at J, with 10 bases between the two ends. The germline V gene has CDR1 WNHNN and CDR2 SYGVQD (reference sequence). The length of the CDR3 is 15 residues. The CDR3 DNA reads TGCGCCAGCAGTCGGGACTCGGCGAACACCGGGGAGCTGTTTTTT. This codes for CASSRDSANTGELFF.